This record looks at one TCR beta chain sequence and its context. Its cognate antigen is unknown. The same CDR3 also results from other DNA sequences found in this sample. The sample originates from a study of shared clonotypes between healthy human individuals. The study's findings and limits: Some naive CD4 clonotypes, roughly 5%, turned up in common across several donors.

This CDR3 is 14 amino acids long. Germline CDR1 SGHRS, CDR2 YFSETQ. V lost 0 bases, J lost 3 bases, and 10 bases lay in between. Repertoires were generated with immunoSEQ multiplex PCR, while TCRdb's copy carries only in-frame clones and drops some. Of around 120,000 clones in the sample, about 67% were seen once. CD8 memory comprised CD45RO+ plus CCR7-negative CD45RA+ TemRA cells. The sample taken for sequencing was memory CD8+ T cells sorted from blood. The subset denotes: CD45RO+ cells pooled with CCR7-negative TemRA cells. The chain links TRBV5-1 to TRBJ2-7, with a tentative D call TRBD2 (5 bases). This receptor was identified in a woman younger than 45 in good health. In nucleotides, the CDR3 is TGCGCCAGCAGCTTGGTCCTGGGAGTCTACGAGCAGTACTTC. Encoded protein: CASSLVLGVYEQYF.